This TCR beta chain was profiled in a study of blood T cell repertoires in COVID-19. Profiling relied on immunoSEQ multiplex PCR, and the TCRdb table lists in-frame clones only, not all of them. The table includes roughly 160,000 clones, over 80% detected once. Germline V gene lookup returns CDR1 SQVTM and CDR2 ANQGSEA. CDR3 length equals 12 residues. Trimming took 3 bases from V and 4 from J, leaving 8 bases between them. This receptor was identified in a woman aged 55 to 70 who had recovered from COVID-19. J is TRBJ2-3 and V is TRBV29-1; D is unclear. Sequencing was performed on peripheral blood. The CDR3 region is CSVELVSDTQYF. The CDR3 region has the DNA TGCAGCGTTGAGCTAGTCTCAGATACGCAGTATTTT.